Each of the 13 T cell receptor beta chains below was sequenced from the same sample in a study of siplizumab effects on memory and regulatory T cells. TCRdb keeps only in-frame clones here, not all; method: immunoSEQ multiplex PCR. Among 100,000 or so clones, roughly 91% were seen once, and the ten largest hold 0.32%. Specimen: CD4+ T cells sorted from blood. Source of these receptors: a human donor in good health.

The rearrangement joins TRBV2 to TRBJ2-5; 8 bases map to TRBD1. CDR1 is SNHLY, CDR2 FYNNEI, per germline. Trimming removed 5 bases from V and 2 bases from J; junction bases left unmatched: 1. The CDR3 runs to 13 residues. For the CDR3, the DNA is TGTGCCAGCAGTCGGACAGGGCAAGAGACCCAGTACTTC. Its translation is CASSRTGQETQYF.

The chain uses TRBV7-9 and TRBJ1-1; TRBD1 agrees at 7 bases. CDR3 length equals 14 residues. Germline CDR1 SEHNR, CDR2 FQNEAQ (reference sequence). The V segment lost 5 bases and the J segment 1 base; nucleotides outside the gene matches: 4. The CDR3 reads CASSPTGTNTEAFF. The CDR3 nucleotides read TGTGCCAGCAGCCCGACAGGGACGAACACTGAAGCTTTCTTT.

The rearrangement links TRBV7-2 to TRBJ2-5; D ambiguous. Germline values: CDR1 SGHTA, CDR2 FQGNSA. V lost 1 base and J lost 2, with 5 bases in between. The CDR3 runs 13 residues. The CDR3 DNA is TGTGCCAGCAGCTTAGTATGGCAAGAGACCCAGTACTTC. This sequence encodes CASSLVWQETQYF.

The chain is built from TRBV19 and TRBJ2-3, with D possibly TRBD2 on 6 matching bases. Trimming cost V 5 bases and J 1 base, with 19 bases left between them. Germline values: CDR1 LNHDA, CDR2 SQIVND (reference sequence). This CDR3 has 17 amino acids. The CDR3 DNA follows: TGTGCCAGTAGTTCGCGGGATCATTCACATCGCACAGATACGCAGTATTTT. Translating it yields CASSSRDHSHRTDTQYF.

The chain joins TRBV25-1 to TRBJ2-5; no definite D call. Germline CDR1 and CDR2: MGHDK and SYGVNS. CDR3 length: 11 residues. DNA of the CDR3: TGTGCTGGCGGTCGAGAAGAGACCCAGTACTTC. As protein: CAGGREETQYF. The variable domain in full, completed from reference TRBV25-1 and TRBJ2-5, reads EADIYQTPRYLVIGTGKKITLECSQTMGHDKMYWYQQDPGMELHLIHYSYGVNSTEKGDLSSESTVSRIRTEHFPLTLESARPSHTSQYLCAGGREETQYFGPGTRLLVL.

The chain joins TRBV2 to TRBJ2-7; D is perhaps TRBD1 (5 bases). The CDR3 contains 14 residues. The germline V gene has CDR1 SNHLY and CDR2 FYNNEI. V dropped 7 bases and J dropped 0 bases, with 13 bases sitting between them. The CDR3 DNA reads as TGTGCCAGCAAGGGCAGGGAAATCTCCTACGAGCAGTACTTC. It translates to CASKGREISYEQYF.

In this sample, this clone turned up once. V gene TRBV5-4 combines with J gene TRBJ2-5; D call uncertain. Germline V gene lookup returns CDR1 SGHNT and CDR2 YYREEE (reference sequence). The CDR3 is 14 residues long. The V gene lost 0 bases and the J gene lost 3 bases, with 9 bases spanning the gap. Here the CDR3 DNA reads TGTGCCAGCAGCTTGGCCAGGACGGAAGAGACCCAGTACTTC. This encodes CASSLARTEETQYF.

The chain links TRBV5-1 to TRBJ1-1, with unresolved D. V was clipped by 0 bases and J by 1 base, with 4 bases between them. CDR1 is SGHRS, CDR2 YFSETQ, per germline. The CDR3 has 13 amino acids. The CDR3 sequence is CASSLGGNTEAFF. The CDR3 coding sequence is TGCGCCAGCAGCTTGGGGGGGAACACTGAAGCTTTCTTT.

The chain recombines TRBV5-8 with TRBJ2-2; a possible D gene is TRBD2 (6 bases). The CDR3 runs to 18 residues. V lost 4 bases to trimming and J lost 4 bases, with 23 bases between them. Germline V CDR1 and CDR2: SGHTS, YDEGEE. The CDR3 loop reads CASSQPAAAGPLTGELFF. In DNA, the CDR3 is TGTGCCAGCAGCCAACCGGCGGCGGCGGGGCCCCTCACCGGGGAGCTGTTTTTT. Full variable domain (rest looked up from reference TRBV5-8 and TRBJ2-2): EAGVTQSPTHLIKTRGQQATLRCSPISGHTSVYWYQQALGLGLQFLLWYDEGEERNRGNFPPRFSGRQFPNYSSELNVNALELEDSALYLCASSQPAAAGPLTGELFFGEGSRLTVL.

The chain carries TRBV6-6 and TRBJ1-3; D is undetermined. CDR1 and CDR2 (germline): MNHNY, SVGAGI (reference sequence). The CDR3 sequence is 13 residues long. Deletions cut 6 bases from V and 0 bases from J, with 6 bases between. CDR3 sequence reads: CASSRSSGNTIYF. DNA of the CDR3: TGTGCCAGCAGCCGAAGCTCTGGAAACACCATATATTTT.

The chain combines TRBV13 with TRBJ1-5, with TRBD1 matching 11 bases. The junction had 1 base not matched to a gene; V was cut back by 8 bases and J by 4 bases. CDR3 length: 13 residues. Germline-derived CDR1 and CDR2 are PRHDT and FYEKMQ (reference sequence). The CDR3 nucleotides are TGTGCCAGCGGACAGGGGGCAAATCAGCCCCAGCATTTT. Its protein is CASGQGANQPQHF.

The chain carries TRBV4-1 and TRBJ2-2; D call uncertain. The CDR3 has 15 residues. Per germline, CDR1 MGHRA and CDR2 YSYEKL. Trimming shortened V by 6 bases and J by 0 bases, and 11 bases separated the two germline ends. The CDR3 DNA follows: TGCGCCAGCAGGCCTACCTTTTCGAACACCGGGGAGCTGTTTTTT. Its protein product is CASRPTFSNTGELFF.

The chain is built from TRBV6-1 and TRBJ1-2; D is ambiguous. The CDR3 runs 14 residues. CDR1 and CDR2 (germline): MNHNS, SASEGT. V lost 2 bases, J lost 2 bases, and 9 bases lay in between. CDR3 region: CASSETGRNYGYTF. As DNA, the CDR3 is TGTGCCAGCAGTGAAACGGGAAGAAACTATGGCTACACCTTC.